One sample yielded the 3 T cell receptor beta chains listed below, sequenced in a study of blood T cells in healthy people across ages. A second roughly 7 to 12 cycle PCR used barcoded and J-beta primers. TCRdb reprocessed the 5' RACE reads via MiXCR and lists one record per CDR3 protein. The sample has hundreds of thousands of distinct CDR3 sequences; 27% are singletons. These data were also filed under a second study, of T cells of mothers and their children.

Material for sequencing was blood. The source is a boy between 2 and 10 years old in good health.

The chain employs TRBV10-3 and TRBJ2-5; D is perhaps TRBD2 (6 bases). The DNA end is more similar to TRBJ2-7, so the J call may be wrong. The germline V gene has CDR1 ENHRY and CDR2 SYGVKD. CDR3 length: 13 amino acids. CDR3 sequence: CAISEQEGYEQYF. DNA of the CDR3: TGTGCCATCAGTGAGCAGGAGGGATACGAGCAGTACTTC.

The chain recombines TRBV6-5 with TRBJ1-1; D is unresolved. Trimming took off 2 bases at V and 4 bases at J, with 5 bases between the two ends. Germline values: CDR1 MNHEY, CDR2 SVGAGI. The CDR3 totals 12 residues. CDR3 sequence: CASSYMGTEAFF. The CDR3 DNA sequence: TGTGCCAGCAGTTACATGGGCACTGAAGCTTTCTTT.

The chain recombines TRBV6-5 with TRBJ1-1, with D unclear. Trimming cost V 11 bases and J 3 bases, with 10 bases left between them. Germline V lookup: CDR1 MNHEY, CDR2 SVGAGI. There are 11 residues in the CDR3. The CDR3 coding sequence is TGTGCCTCCAAAAGGGACACTGAAGCTTTCTTT. Encoded protein: CASKRDTEAFF.